The 25 T cell receptor beta chains presented below share a single source sample, sequenced in a study of T cells after yellow fever vaccination. TCRdb processed the 5' RACE reads anew with MiXCR; each CDR3 protein has one entry. The repertoire holds about 240,000 distinct CDR3 sequences, 6.9% seen once, with roughly 0.93% in the top ten. The specimen was CD4+ T cells sorted from PBMCs, collected 15 days after the yellow fever booster vaccination. Every receptor here comes from a man between 25 and 39 years old who received the YFV17D yellow fever vaccine.

The genes are TRBV5-8 and TRBJ2-5, with D perhaps matching TRBD1 or TRBD2 (5 bases each). Germline V lookup: CDR1 SGHTS, CDR2 YDEGEE. V was cut by 4 bases and J by 2 bases, with 15 bases left in between. This CDR3 region has 15 residues. The chain's CDR3 is CASSQGEGSQETQYF. CDR3 nucleotide sequence: TGTGCCAGCAGCCAGGGAGAGGGTAGTCAAGAGACCCAGTACTTC.

In its sample, this clonotype was seen many times. The chain has TRBV29-1 and TRBJ1-5; 7 nucleotides match TRBD1. The CDR3 consists of 14 residues. Germline V CDR1 and CDR2: SQVTM, ANQGSEA. The V and J ends lost 6 bases and 1 base, in that order; junction bases with no gene match: 6. The DNA of the CDR3 is TGCAGCGTGGCGGTACAGGGGAGCAATCAGCCCCAGCATTTT. It codes for CSVAVQGSNQPQHF.

This chain links TRBV15 with TRBJ2-5; 8 bases match TRBD2. This CDR3 is 16 amino acids long. The germline V gene encodes CDR1 LNHNV and CDR2 YYDKDF (reference sequence). V lost 3 bases, J lost 5 bases, and 11 bases stayed unmatched. CDR3 in amino acids: CATSRVLLAVHETQYF. Written as DNA, the CDR3 is TGTGCCACCAGCAGGGTCTTACTAGCGGTCCATGAGACCCAGTACTTC. Together with reference TRBV15 and TRBJ2-5, the CDR3 gives the full variable domain: DAMVIQNPRYQVTQFGKPVTLSCSQTLNHNVMYWYQQKSSQAPKLLFHYYDKDFNNEADTPDNFQSRRPNTSFCFLDIRSPGLGDTAMYLCATSRVLLAVHETQYFGPGTRLLVL.

This clonotype was counted only a few times. The chain recombines TRBV7-2 with TRBJ2-1, with 9 bases matching TRBD2. Trimming removed 4 bases from V and 10 bases from J; junction bases left unmatched: 14. CDR3 length: 16 amino acids. Germline CDR1 SGHTA, CDR2 FQGNSA. The CDR3 loop is CASSSSIAGGPAEQFF. DNA of the CDR3: TGTGCCAGCAGCTCCTCAATTGCGGGAGGGCCGGCGGAGCAGTTCTTC.

The chain carries TRBV25-1 and TRBJ2-5; possible D gene TRBD2, 5 bases. V dropped 3 bases and J dropped 9 bases, with 14 bases sitting between them. CDR1 is MGHDK, CDR2 SYGVNS, per germline. The CDR3 has 13 residues. CDR3 in amino acids: CASSDPGSSAQYF. The CDR3 nucleotides are TGTGCCAGCAGTGACCCGGGGAGTTCGGCCCAGTACTTC. Supplemented by reference TRBV25-1 and TRBJ2-5, the full variable domain reads EADIYQTPRYLVIGTGKKITLECSQTMGHDKMYWYQQDPGMELHLIHYSYGVNSTEKGDLSSESTVSRIRTEHFPLTLESARPSHTSQYLCASSDPGSSAQYFGPGTRLLVL.

The CDR3: CSARGTGGRGTGDNEQFF. The CDR3 DNA reads as TGCAGTGCTAGAGGGACAGGGGGTCGTGGGACCGGGGACAATGAGCAGTTCTTC. This chain joins TRBV20-1 and TRBJ2-1, with 10 bases lining up with TRBD1. The V segment lost 1 base and the J segment 5 bases; nucleotides outside the gene matches: 14. The CDR3 has 18 amino acids. Germline CDR1 and CDR2: DFQATT and SNEGSKA (reference sequence).

There are many counts of this clonotype. The chain links TRBV20-1 to TRBJ2-1, with a tentative D call TRBD2 (6 bases). The CDR3 is 13 residues long. V was shortened by 6 bases and J by 6 bases, with 15 bases between the two germline ends. Germline CDR1 DFQATT, CDR2 SNEGSKA (reference sequence). CDR3 bases: TGCAGTGCCGCTGGACTGGGAGGCAATGAGCAGTTCTTC. This gives the protein CSAAGLGGNEQFF.

This clonotype was detected ten times or more. The chain carries TRBV20-1 and TRBJ1-4, with D perhaps TRBD1 (5 bases). CDR3 length equals 14 residues. CDR1 is DFQATT and CDR2 is SNEGSKA in the germline V gene (reference sequence). V was shortened by 4 bases and J by 6 bases, with 15 bases between the two germline ends. CDR3 DNA sequence: TGCAGTGCTATCCCGGGGACGGCGGATGAAAAACTGTTTTTT. Protein: CSAIPGTADEKLFF.

V gene TRBV19 combines with J gene TRBJ2-3, with D possibly called TRBD1 or TRBD2 (5 bases each). Per the germline V gene, CDR1 is LNHDA and CDR2 is SQIVND (reference sequence). The length of the CDR3 is 14 residues. V lost 6 bases and J 4 bases, leaving 14 bases between the germline ends. CDR3 nucleotide sequence: TGTGCCAGTAGGGTTCGAGGGGCTCCAGATACGCAGTATTTT. It specifies CASRVRGAPDTQYF.

This clonotype was recorded many times. The CDR3 protein is CSVQGPPIVRQETQYF. DNA of the CDR3: TGCAGCGTCCAAGGTCCCCCAATAGTACGACAAGAGACCCAGTACTTC. The rearrangement links TRBV29-1 to TRBJ2-5; D is unclear. The V end was cut by 6 bases, the J end by 2 bases, with 22 bases between. The CDR3 is 16 amino acids. CDR1 SQVTM and CDR2 ANQGSEA come from the germline V gene.

This clonotype was picked up many times. This sequence joins TRBV5-4 and TRBJ2-7, with a weak D call TRBD1 (6 bases). V was cut by 4 bases and J by 4 bases, with 18 bases left in between. The V gene's germline CDR1 is SGHNT and CDR2 YYREEE (reference sequence). There are 15 residues in the CDR3. In DNA form, the CDR3 reads TGTGCCAGCAGCGACGCCCCGGGACAAAATTACGAGCAGTACTTC. Residues: CASSDAPGQNYEQYF.

This clonotype was seen repeatedly, ten times or more. The rearrangement links TRBV5-6 to TRBJ2-7, with TRBD1 identical over 10 bases. In germline, CDR1 is SGHDT, CDR2 YYEEEE. With 7 bases clipped from V and 3 bases from J, the junction kept 7 bases outside the gene matches. The CDR3 has 14 residues. The CDR3: CASLGRTGGYEQYF. The CDR3 DNA reads as TGTGCCAGCCTCGGTCGGACAGGGGGCTACGAGCAGTACTTC.

The rearrangement uses TRBV18 and TRBJ2-7; D not certain. The CDR3 runs 14 residues. Germline CDR1 and CDR2: KGHSH and LQKENI. The V end was cut by 3 bases, the J end by 5 bases, with 14 bases between. The CDR3 bases are TGTGCCAGCTCACCTACCTCAAGGTCCAACGAGCAGTACTTC. Encoded protein: CASSPTSRSNEQYF.

The chain links TRBV6-5 to TRBJ2-7; possible D gene TRBD1, 5 bases. The V gene's germline CDR1 is MNHEY and CDR2 SVGAGI. The CDR3 length is 13 residues. V was trimmed by 3 bases and J by 3 bases, leaving 9 bases between them. The DNA of the CDR3 is TGTGCCAGCAGTTATGGTAGGGGCTACGAGCAGTACTTC. It yields the protein CASSYGRGYEQYF.

The chain recombines TRBV6-6 with TRBJ2-7, with TRBD1 identical over 7 bases. Germline-derived CDR1 and CDR2 are MNHNY and SVGAGI (reference sequence). The V and J ends lost 7 bases and 5 bases, in that order; junction bases with no gene match: 5. The CDR3 consists of 12 residues. CDR3 sequence: CASTRDSDEQYF. The CDR3, as DNA: TGTGCCAGCACCCGGGACAGCGACGAGCAGTACTTC.

The chain uses TRBV6-1 and TRBJ2-7; 13 nucleotides align to TRBD2. V was clipped by 6 bases and J by 2 bases; unmatched bases: 4. Per germline, CDR1 MNHNS and CDR2 SASEGT. The CDR3 is 15 residues long. CDR3 sequence reads: CASRPGTSGAYEQYF. As DNA, the CDR3 is TGTGCCAGCAGACCCGGGACTAGCGGGGCCTACGAGCAGTACTTC.

This clonotype was found many times. The chain links TRBV20-1 to TRBJ1-2, with 11 positions matching TRBD1. The J segment lost 3 bases and the V segment lost 7 bases, leaving 4 bases of the junction unmatched. Looked up from germline, CDR1 is DFQATT and CDR2 is SNEGSKA (reference sequence). There are 13 residues in the CDR3. CDR3 bases: TGCAGTGTTTGGACAGGGGGCCACTATGGCTACACCTTC. Amino acid sequence: CSVWTGGHYGYTF.

This clonotype was detected ten times or more. Written as DNA, the CDR3 is TGTGCCACCAGTGACGACTCCGGGACAGGAGTTTCTGGGGCCAACGTCCTGACTTTC. This translates into CATSDDSGTGVSGANVLTF. The chain uses TRBV24-1 and TRBJ2-6; 8 bases fit TRBD1. Looked up from germline, CDR1 is KGHDR and CDR2 is SFDVKD. There are 19 residues in the CDR3. With 4 bases clipped from V and 1 base from J, the junction kept 11 bases outside the gene matches.

This clonotype came up a few times. This sequence joins TRBV7-8 and TRBJ2-2; tentative D call: TRBD1 (6 bases). The V end was cut by 5 bases, the J end by 5 bases, with 21 bases between. Per germline, CDR1 SGHVS and CDR2 FQNEAQ. This CDR3 region has 17 residues. CDR3 sequence (DNA): TGTGCCAGCAGCCCCCGTAGTTGGCAGGGGTGGACCGGGGAGCTGTTTTTT. Its protein product is CASSPRSWQGWTGELFF.

The CDR3 DNA reads as TGCAGTGCTAACCTTCCCCAGGGAGTCGAGACCCAGTACTTC. It is translated as CSANLPQGVETQYF. The V call is TRBV20-1, the J call TRBJ2-5, with D tentatively TRBD1 or TRBD2 (5 bases each). The CDR3 extends over 14 amino acids. CDR1 is DFQATT, CDR2 SNEGSKA, per germline (reference sequence). The ends were cut back, 4 bases at V and 5 bases at J, with 17 bases in the middle.

This clonotype was seen repeatedly, ten times or more. This rearrangement joins TRBV11-2 to TRBJ2-7; 12 positions agree with TRBD2. V gave up 3 bases and J gave up 3 bases; unmatched junction bases: 15. The CDR3 has 19 amino acids. Germline V CDR1 and CDR2: SGHAT, FQNNGV. CDR3 loop: CASSFPGPGRTSGIYEQYF. DNA of the CDR3: TGTGCCAGCAGCTTCCCGGGGCCCGGGAGGACTAGCGGGATCTACGAGCAGTACTTC.

The J gene is TRBJ2-1, the V gene TRBV18; TRBD2 matches at 10 bases. CDR1 and CDR2 (germline): KGHSH, LQKENI. With V trimmed by 6 bases and J by 5 bases, 7 bases remained unmatched. CDR3 size: 15 residues. CDR3 loop: CASSPRTSGNNEQFF. The DNA for the CDR3 is TGTGCCAGCTCGCCCCGGACTAGCGGTAACAATGAGCAGTTCTTC.

This clonotype was counted at least ten times. The chain couples TRBV28 to TRBJ2-3; tentative D call: TRBD1 (5 bases). CDR1 is MDHEN and CDR2 is SYDVKM in the germline V gene. The CDR3 sequence is 11 residues long. Deletions cut 6 bases from V and 8 bases from J, with 9 bases between. CDR3 DNA sequence: TGTGCCAGCAGAGGGGTAGTTACGCAGTATTTT. Translation gives CASRGVVTQYF.

With regard to this clonotype: A much larger clone lies one base from this, so it may be a read error. This chain connects TRBV9 to TRBJ1-5, with no clear D. The CDR3 runs to 13 residues. CDR1 is SGDLS, CDR2 YYNGEE, per germline. CDR3 sequence (DNA): TGTGCCAGCAGCGCTAGTACAAATCAGCACCAGCATTTT. Protein sequence: CASSASTNQHQHF.

The chain links TRBV20-1 to TRBJ1-5; 7 bases align to TRBD1. The germline V gene has CDR1 DFQATT and CDR2 SNEGSKA (reference sequence). V shed 3 bases, J shed 4 bases, and the junction held 9 bases outside the gene matches. The CDR3 spans 15 residues. CDR3 bases: TGCAGTGCTAGGGCAACCGGGGACAGTAATCAGCCCCAGCATTTT. As protein: CSARATGDSNQPQHF.